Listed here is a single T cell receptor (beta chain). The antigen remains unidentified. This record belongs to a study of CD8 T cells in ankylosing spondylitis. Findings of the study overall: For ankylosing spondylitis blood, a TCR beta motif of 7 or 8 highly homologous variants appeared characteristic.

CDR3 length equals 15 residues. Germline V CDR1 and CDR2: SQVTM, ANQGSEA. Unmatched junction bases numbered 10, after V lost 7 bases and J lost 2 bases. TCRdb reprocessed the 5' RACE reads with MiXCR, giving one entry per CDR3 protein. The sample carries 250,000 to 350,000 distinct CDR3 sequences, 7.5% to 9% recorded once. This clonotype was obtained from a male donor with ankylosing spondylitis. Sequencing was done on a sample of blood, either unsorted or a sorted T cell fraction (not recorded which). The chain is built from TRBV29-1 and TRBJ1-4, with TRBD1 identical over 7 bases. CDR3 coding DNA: TGCAGCGCATTACAGGGGTATTCGACTAATGAAAAACTGTTTTTT. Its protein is CSALQGYSTNEKLFF. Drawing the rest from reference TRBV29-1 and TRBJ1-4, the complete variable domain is SAVISQKPSRDICQRGTSLTIQCQVDSQVTMMFWYRQQPGQSLTLIATANQGSEATYESGFVIDKFPISRPNLTFSTLTVSNMSPEDSSIYLCSALQGYSTNEKLFFGSGTQLSVL.